The subject of this entry is one T cell receptor beta chain. Full-length variable regions came from constant-region reverse primers plus semi-nested Nested Universal Primer A PCR. TCRdb reprocessed the 5' RACE reads with MiXCR, giving one entry per CDR3 protein. Of approximately 58,000 distinct CDR3 sequences in the sample, approximately 27% were seen once. Cells sorted as Tregs were CD4+, CD25+ and CD127-/low. The CDR3 consists of 12 residues. Germline assignment: CDR1 MNHNY and CDR2 SVGAGI (reference sequence). Trimming took 6 bases from V and 4 from J; bases not matched to a gene: 1. The J gene is TRBJ2-5, the V gene TRBV6-6, with 8 positions matching TRBD2. The sample comprised tumor-infiltrating Tregs sorted from the breast tumor. The source of this sequence is a female donor with breast cancer. The CDR3 DNA sequence: TGTGCCAGCAGGCTAGCGGGAGAGACCCAGTACTTC. It is translated as CASRLAGETQYF.